This TCR beta chain was recovered during a study of T cell changes during pregnancy in multiple sclerosis. Comment on this clone: One junction end does not reproduce the germline sequence, and a read error may be involved.

Per germline, CDR1 SNHLY and CDR2 FYNNEI. The CDR3 loop spans 11 amino acids. This table comes from immunoSEQ multiplex PCR, and its TCRdb copy is limited to in-frame clones, with some not included. The table has 15,000 or so clones, approximately 86% seen once. The chain combines TRBV2 with TRBJ1-5; D is possibly TRBD1 (6 bases). Sequenced material: CD8+ T cells from peripheral blood mononuclear cells, taken in the first trimester of pregnancy. This TCR derives from a female donor with multiple sclerosis, enrolled in a pregnancy study. The CDR3 bases are TGTGCCAGCAGTGATCGGACAGCTCTGGATTTT. Protein product: CASSDRTALDF.